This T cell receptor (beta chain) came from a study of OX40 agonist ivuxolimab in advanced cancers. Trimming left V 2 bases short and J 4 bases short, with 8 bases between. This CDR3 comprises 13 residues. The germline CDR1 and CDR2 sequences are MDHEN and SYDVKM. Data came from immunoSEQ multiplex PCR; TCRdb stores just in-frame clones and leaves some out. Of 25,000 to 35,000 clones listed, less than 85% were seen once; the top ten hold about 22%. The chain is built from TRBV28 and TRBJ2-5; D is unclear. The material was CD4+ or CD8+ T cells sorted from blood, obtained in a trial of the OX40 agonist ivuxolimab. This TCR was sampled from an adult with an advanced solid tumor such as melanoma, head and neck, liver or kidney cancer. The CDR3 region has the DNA TGTGCCAGCAGTTTAATCGGATTAGAGACCCAGTACTTC. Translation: CASSLIGLETQYF. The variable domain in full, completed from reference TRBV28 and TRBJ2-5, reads DVKVTQSSRYLVKRTGEKVFLECVQDMDHENMFWYRQDPGLGLRLIYFSYDVKMKEKGDIPEGYSVSREKKERFSLILESASTNQTSMYLCASSLIGLETQYFGPGTRLLVL.